Following are 6 T cell receptor beta chains from one sample sequenced in a study of post-analysis software for immune sequencing data. Study outcomes and limitations: Four or five TRBV segments, TRBV5-6, TRBV5-1 and TRBV20-1 among them, were found more frequent in patients than controls.

Unique molecular identifiers were present in the TCR beta cDNA libraries. TCRdb reprocessed the PCR reads via MiXCR and lists one record per CDR3 protein. The sample consists of roughly 800,000 distinct CDR3 sequences, around 45% of them appearing once. Which antigens these TCRs recognize remains unknown. Input material: blood. Receptor source: a girl aged 5 to 17 with multiple sclerosis.

As for this clonotype: Relative to the germline gene, one junction end is altered; a read error may explain this. The rearrangement joins TRBV6-5 to TRBJ1-5; D gene unclear. Germline CDR1 and CDR2: MNHEY and SVGAGI. The CDR3 sequence is 12 residues long. Here the CDR3 reads CAISEHLQPQHF. CDR3 nucleotides: TGTGCCATCAGTGAGCACCTTCAGCCCCAGCATTTT.

The chain joins TRBV29-1 to TRBJ2-1; 7 nucleotides match TRBD2. The CDR3 contains 14 residues. Germline V lookup: CDR1 SQVTM, CDR2 ANQGSEA. Germline trimming cut 4 bases from V and 7 bases from J; bases unmatched to any gene: 10. CDR3 in amino acids: CSVARSGLGNEQFF. The CDR3 region has the DNA TGCAGCGTTGCCCGTAGCGGGTTAGGAAATGAGCAGTTCTTC.

This clonotype was counted a few times. The chain uses TRBV20-1 and TRBJ1-4; TRBD1 matches at 8 bases. The CDR3 length is 12 residues. J was trimmed by 5 bases and V by 6 bases; bases with no gene match: 2. Germline-derived CDR1 and CDR2 are DFQATT and SNEGSKA (reference sequence). CDR3 in amino acids: CSARTGNEKLFF. CDR3 nucleotide sequence: TGCAGTGCGCGGACAGGGAATGAAAAACTGTTTTTT.

This clonotype was detected only a few times. The chain carries TRBV7-6 and TRBJ2-5, with D possibly matching TRBD2 (7 bases). The V end lost 5 bases, the J end lost 1 base, and 14 bases lay between the germline ends. The CDR3 totals 15 residues. The V gene's germline CDR1 is SGHVS and CDR2 FNYEAQ. Here the CDR3 DNA reads TGTGCCAGCAGCACCGGACTAGGGGGCCAAGAGACCCAGTACTTC. This translates into CASSTGLGGQETQYF.

This sequence joins TRBV5-1 and TRBJ2-5; D may be TRBD1 (6 bases). Gene TRBJ2-7 matches the end of the DNA better, so the J call may be wrong. Germline assignment: CDR1 SGHRS and CDR2 YFSETQ. CDR3 length: 11 amino acids. CDR3 coding DNA: TGCGCCAGCCGGGACAAAGTCGAGCAGTACTTC. As protein: CASRDKVEQYF.

The gene calls are TRBV19 and TRBJ1-2; TRBD1 matches 10 bases. CDR3 size: 17 residues. CDR1 LNHDA and CDR2 SQIVND come from the germline V gene (reference sequence). The V gene end was trimmed by 4 bases and the J gene end by 4 bases; junction bases not matched to a gene: 12. CDR3 in DNA: TGTGCCAGTAGTAACGAACGGGGACAGGGGATTTCCTATGGCTACACCTTC. This encodes CASSNERGQGISYGYTF.